Shown below are 28 T cell receptor beta chains from a single sample sequenced in a study of blood T cell repertoires in COVID-19. Generated by immunoSEQ multiplex PCR, the TCRdb table keeps only in-frame clones and is missing some. The table shows about 180,000 clones, with approximately 88% occurring only once. The specimen sequenced was peripheral blood. The receptors shown here come from a woman in her thirties or forties with COVID-19, enrolled during active disease.

The chain couples TRBV18 to TRBJ1-1, with D possibly TRBD1 on 6 matching bases. Trimming stripped 3 bases from V and 0 bases from J, with 8 bases between. The germline gives CDR1 KGHSH, CDR2 LQKENI. The CDR3 has 14 amino acids. The CDR3 reads CASSPPGVNTEAFF. CDR3 DNA sequence: TGTGCCAGCTCACCGCCAGGGGTGAACACTGAAGCTTTCTTT.

The chain recombines TRBV3-1 (or the pseudogene TRBV3-2) with TRBJ2-5; 8 bases map to TRBD2. Trimming at V came to 0 bases and at J to 4 bases, leaving 7 bases not matched to a gene. The V gene's germline CDR1 is LGHDT and CDR2 YNNKEL (reference sequence). The CDR3 spans 16 residues. CDR3 in DNA: TGTGCCAGCAGCCAAGACTACGGGAGGGCCCTAGAGACCCAGTACTTC. Protein: CASSQDYGRALETQYF.

This clone showed up just a few times. Here the CDR3 DNA reads TGCGCCAGCAGCTTAGGGGAATCGAACTATGGCTACACCTTC. Amino acid sequence: CASSLGESNYGYTF. The chain uses TRBV5-1 and TRBJ1-2; D is perhaps TRBD1 (5 bases). This CDR3 is built from 14 residues. Germline V gives CDR1 SGHRS, CDR2 YFSETQ. V lost 2 bases and J 2 bases, leaving 10 bases between the germline ends.

This chain links TRBV3-1 (or the pseudogene TRBV3-2) with TRBJ1-2, with D maybe TRBD1 (6 bases). The CDR3 runs to 14 residues. Germline V gene data show CDR1 as LGHDT and CDR2 as YNNKEL (reference sequence). The ends were cut back, 0 bases at V and 5 bases at J, with 10 bases in the middle. The DNA of the CDR3 is TGTGCCAGCAGCCAAGACACACAGGGTTATGGCTACACCTTC. Amino acids: CASSQDTQGYGYTF.

In this sample, this clone turned up once. This sequence joins TRBV4-1 and TRBJ1-1, with D perhaps TRBD1 (5 bases). V gave up 8 bases and J gave up 3 bases, with 16 bases separating them. The germline gives CDR1 MGHRA, CDR2 YSYEKL. The CDR3 is 14 residues long. CDR3 in amino acids: CASPDCGGDTEAFF. In DNA, the CDR3 is TGCGCCAGCCCCGATTGCGGGGGGGACACTGAAGCTTTCTTT.

About this clone itself: The sample holds other DNA sequences that translate to the same CDR3. This chain joins TRBV18 and TRBJ2-7, with D hard to call. Germline-derived CDR1 and CDR2 are KGHSH and LQKENI. The V end was cut by 1 base, the J end by 1 base, with 8 bases between. CDR3 size: 14 residues. This CDR3 is CASSPRSFSYEQYF. The CDR3, as DNA: TGTGCCAGCTCACCACGTTCATTTTCCTACGAGCAGTACTTC.

This clone was seen only a few times. This chain joins TRBV11-3 and TRBJ1-4; a weak D match, TRBD1 (6 bases). CDR1 is SGHNT and CDR2 is YENEEA in the germline V gene. V was clipped by 4 bases and J by 4 bases, with 13 bases between them. The CDR3 runs 15 residues. The CDR3 sequence is CASSSTGNGNEKLFF. The CDR3 region has the DNA TGTGCCAGCAGCTCTACAGGGAATGGTAATGAAAAACTGTTTTTT. The whole variable domain, filled in from reference TRBV11-3 and TRBJ1-4, reads EAGVVQSPRYKIIEKKQPVAFWCNPISGHNTLYWYLQNLGQGPELLIRYENEEAVDDSQLPKDRFSAERLKGVDSTLKIQPAELGDSAVYLCASSSTGNGNEKLFFGSGTQLSVL.

Only one count was recorded for this clone. V gene TRBV27 combines with J gene TRBJ1-2; no clear D. Germline V gives CDR1 MNHEY, CDR2 SMNVEV (reference sequence). CDR3 length: 14 residues. Trimming removed 3 bases at V and 4 bases at J, with 12 bases between. Written as DNA, the CDR3 is TGTGCCAGCAGTTTGGCCGCGCAGGCCTATGGCTACACCTTC. Amino acids: CASSLAAQAYGYTF.

This clone appeared a few times. J is TRBJ1-1 and V is TRBV5-1; D is ambiguous. The CDR3 is made up of 14 amino acids. Looked up from germline, CDR1 is SGHRS and CDR2 is YFSETQ. Trimming stripped 4 bases from V and 4 bases from J, with 14 bases between. CDR3 protein: CASSPPGYSTEAFF. The DNA of the CDR3 is TGCGCCAGCAGCCCCCCGGGGTATTCCACTGAAGCTTTCTTT.

The CDR3 reads CASMGANEQYF. In nucleotides, the CDR3 is TGTGCCAGCATGGGGGCGAACGAGCAGTACTTC. V gene TRBV6-5 combines with J gene TRBJ2-7, with a possible D match to TRBD1 (6 bases). Germline lookup yields CDR1 MNHEY and CDR2 SVGAGI. V lost 7 bases and J lost 5, with 9 bases in between. CDR3 length: 11 amino acids.

The rearrangement links TRBV7-3 to TRBJ2-2; the D gene is possibly TRBD2 (5 bases). Germline CDR1 SGHTA, CDR2 FQGTGA. CDR3 length: 16 amino acids. Trimming took off 6 bases at V and 1 base at J, with 15 bases between the two ends. The CDR3 DNA follows: TGTGCCAGCAGTTTTGGGCTTGGGAGGAACACCGGGGAGCTGTTTTTT. Encoded protein: CASSFGLGRNTGELFF.

The V and J genes are TRBV5-4 and TRBJ1-5; 12 nucleotides align to TRBD1. This CDR3 spans 19 amino acids. V was clipped by 2 bases and J by 6 bases; unmatched bases: 15. Germline V gives CDR1 SGHNT, CDR2 YYREEE (reference sequence). The CDR3: CASSFRTSGTGGVGQPQHF. The CDR3 nucleotides read TGTGCCAGCAGCTTTCGAACGTCCGGGACAGGGGGCGTGGGTCAGCCCCAGCATTTT.

The rearrangement uses TRBV28 and TRBJ1-6, with D perhaps TRBD1 (6 bases). V lost 7 bases and J 13 bases, leaving 11 bases between the germline ends. CDR1 and CDR2 from the germline V gene are MDHEN and SYDVKM. The CDR3 has 11 amino acids. Here the CDR3 reads CASTQGEPLHF. The CDR3 DNA follows: TGTGCCAGCACACAGGGAGAGCCCCTCCACTTT. The whole variable domain, filled in from reference TRBV28 and TRBJ1-6, reads DVKVTQSSRYLVKRTGEKVFLECVQDMDHENMFWYRQDPGLGLRLIYFSYDVKMKEKGDIPEGYSVSREKKERFSLILESASTNQTSMYLCASTQGEPLHFGNGTRLTVT.

Only a few counts were recorded for this clone. The rearrangement uses TRBV18 and TRBJ1-5; the match to TRBD1 covers 9 bases. V shed 6 bases, J shed 3 bases, and the junction held 3 bases outside the gene matches. The CDR3 covers 14 residues. In germline, CDR1 is KGHSH, CDR2 LQKENI. In nucleotides, the CDR3 is TGTGCCAGCTCGTGGACAGGGGTCAATCAGCCCCAGCATTTT. Protein sequence: CASSWTGVNQPQHF.

This chain links TRBV9 with TRBJ1-2; no clear D. The CDR3 totals 12 residues. Germline-derived CDR1 and CDR2 are SGDLS and YYNGEE. Trimming stripped 0 bases from V and 4 bases from J, with 4 bases between. CDR3 sequence: CASSVVSYGYTF. The CDR3 DNA reads TGTGCCAGCAGCGTAGTGAGCTATGGCTACACCTTC. The full variable domain, with the rest looked up from reference TRBV9 and TRBJ1-2, is DSGVTQTPKHLITATGQRVTLRCSPRSGDLSVYWYQQSLDQGLQFLIQYYNGEERAKGNILERFSAQQFPDLHSELNLSSLELGDSALYFCASSVVSYGYTFGSGTRLTVV.

The chain uses TRBV10-1 and TRBJ2-1, with D hard to call. Looked up from germline, CDR1 is WNHNN and CDR2 is SYGVQD (reference sequence). The CDR3 has 14 amino acids. The V end was cut by 0 bases, the J end by 3 bases, with 6 bases between. CDR3 protein: CASSESPVYNEQFF. The CDR3, as DNA: TGCGCCAGCAGTGAGTCGCCAGTCTACAATGAGCAGTTCTTC.

The V call is TRBV18, the J call TRBJ1-5, with TRBD1 matching 8 bases. The CDR3 is 13 amino acids. V trimming: 5 bases; J trimming: 6 bases; junction bases outside the gene matches: 3. Germline V gene lookup returns CDR1 KGHSH and CDR2 LQKENI. CDR3 in DNA: TGTGCCAGCTCAACCGGACAGGGTCAGCCCCAGCATTTT. Protein product: CASSTGQGQPQHF.

V gene TRBV28 combines with J gene TRBJ1-5, with 9 bases lining up with TRBD1. This CDR3 region has 16 residues. Germline values: CDR1 MDHEN, CDR2 SYDVKM. The V and J ends lost 2 bases and 6 bases, in that order; junction bases with no gene match: 8. The CDR3 sequence: CASSLPGTGPSQPQHF. The CDR3 bases are TGTGCCAGCAGTTTACCCGGGACAGGGCCAAGTCAGCCCCAGCATTTT. The variable domain in full, completed from reference TRBV28 and TRBJ1-5, reads DVKVTQSSRYLVKRTGEKVFLECVQDMDHENMFWYRQDPGLGLRLIYFSYDVKMKEKGDIPEGYSVSREKKERFSLILESASTNQTSMYLCASSLPGTGPSQPQHFGDGTRLSIL.

This chain uses TRBV7-6 with TRBJ1-1, with D perhaps TRBD1 (6 bases). Trimming took off 5 bases at V and 5 bases at J, with 12 bases between the two ends. CDR1 is SGHVS and CDR2 is FNYEAQ in the germline V gene. This CDR3 comprises 13 residues. Here the CDR3 reads CASSLQGSTEAFF. The CDR3 region has the DNA TGTGCCAGCAGCCTACAGGGCTCGACTGAAGCTTTCTTT.

This clone was counted once. CDR3 amino acids: CASSLEGLNTEAFF. For the CDR3, the DNA is TGTGCCAGCAGCTTGGAGGGGTTGAACACTGAAGCTTTCTTT. V usage is TRBV5-8 and J usage is TRBJ1-1, with D maybe TRBD1 (5 bases). The CDR3 sequence is 14 residues long. The V and J ends lost 0 bases and 0 bases respectively, with 6 bases between them. Germline V gives CDR1 SGHTS, CDR2 YDEGEE.

V usage is TRBV3-1 (or the pseudogene TRBV3-2) and J usage is TRBJ2-1; 8 nucleotides align to TRBD2. Looked up from germline, CDR1 is LGHDT and CDR2 is YNNKEL (reference sequence). The CDR3 runs 17 residues. The V gene end was trimmed by 1 base and the J gene end by 0 bases; junction bases not matched to a gene: 5. The DNA of the CDR3 is TGTGCCAGCAGCCAAGCCTCGAGCGGGGGCTCCTACAATGAGCAGTTCTTC. This gives the protein CASSQASSGGSYNEQFF.

This rearrangement joins TRBV29-1 to TRBJ1-4; perhaps TRBD1 as D (6 bases). This CDR3 spans 14 amino acids. Germline CDR1 reads SQVTM; CDR2 reads ANQGSEA. V was shortened by 5 bases and J by 5 bases, with 15 bases between the two germline ends. CDR3 DNA sequence: TGCAGCGTTCGTAACAGGGACCCAAATGAAAAACTGTTTTTT. This gives the protein CSVRNRDPNEKLFF.

A single count supports this clone. V usage is TRBV19 and J usage is TRBJ2-3; 16 nucleotides align to TRBD2. Per the germline V gene, CDR1 is LNHDA and CDR2 is SQIVND (reference sequence). J gave up 3 bases and V 3 bases, and 9 bases lay outside the gene matches. CDR3 length equals 19 residues. The CDR3 DNA follows: TGTGCCAGTAGTATTATGGGGACTAGCGGGGGGGCCGGTACAGATACGCAGTATTTT. It codes for CASSIMGTSGGAGTDTQYF.

This clone appeared a few times. This chain links TRBV20-1 with TRBJ1-2; perhaps TRBD1 as D (5 bases). The CDR3 contains 9 residues. The V and J ends lost 4 bases and 8 bases respectively, with 5 bases between them. In germline, CDR1 is DFQATT, CDR2 SNEGSKA (reference sequence). CDR3: CSATGGYTF. CDR3 DNA: TGCAGTGCTACAGGGGGCTACACCTTC.

The CDR3 loop reads CASTGGASTAYEQYF. DNA of the CDR3: TGTGCCAGTACCGGGGGGGCTTCAACGGCCTACGAGCAGTACTTC. The genes are TRBV19 and TRBJ2-7, with 8 nucleotides matching TRBD2. CDR1 and CDR2 from the germline V gene are LNHDA and SQIVND (reference sequence). V was clipped by 7 bases and J by 2 bases; unmatched bases: 10. The CDR3 is 15 residues long.

This clone was detected only once. The J gene is TRBJ2-3, the V gene TRBV9; 10 nucleotides match TRBD2. J gave up 5 bases and V 2 bases, and 14 bases lay outside the gene matches. Germline loops: CDR1 SGDLS, CDR2 YYNGEE. This CDR3 has 18 residues. The CDR3 DNA reads as TGTGCCAGCAGCGTCCGTCGCACAGCGGGAGGGGACGGAGATACGCAGTATTTT. Residues: CASSVRRTAGGDGDTQYF.

The chain carries TRBV7-2 and TRBJ2-7, with D hard to call. Trimming took 1 base from V and 0 from J, leaving 10 bases between them. CDR1 is SGHTA and CDR2 is FQGNSA in the germline V gene. The length of the CDR3 is 15 residues. For the CDR3, the DNA is TGTGCCAGCAGCTTAGACTACAAAAGCTCCTACGAGCAGTACTTC. Protein product: CASSLDYKSSYEQYF.

The chain uses TRBV3-1 (or the pseudogene TRBV3-2) and TRBJ1-1; D gene ambiguous. Germline V lookup: CDR1 LGHDT, CDR2 YNNKEL (reference sequence). The V end lost 4 bases, the J end lost 4 bases, and 7 bases lay between the germline ends. The CDR3 has 12 residues. The CDR3 region is CASSRATTEAFF. CDR3 DNA sequence: TGTGCCAGCAGCCGGGCAACCACTGAAGCTTTCTTT.